The clone carrying this T cell receptor beta chain showed up many times. The CDR3 has 15 residues. Trimming removed 5 bases from V and 3 bases from J; junction bases left unmatched: 10. The V gene's germline CDR1 is SGHAT and CDR2 FQNNGV. In the authors' workflow: Amplification of reference gene primers provided the estimated nucleated cell counts. Clones were sequenced by immunoSEQ multiplex PCR, and TCRdb holds only the in-frame ones, with some missing. The DNA was the basis for D and trimming; V, J and clone size are from that table. The sample holds under 60,000 clones, roughly 89% seen once. These data come from a study of blood T cell repertoires in COVID-19. About the study: The United States, Italy and Spain provided the acute and convalescent COVID-19 samples.

This receptor was taken from a woman aged 55-69 years with COVID-19, enrolled during active disease. V and J are TRBV11-2 and TRBJ2-7, with 7 bases lining up with TRBD2. Sequencing used peripheral blood. The CDR3 is CASSRLGGNLYEQYF. CDR3 DNA sequence: TGTGCCAGCAGCCGATTGGGAGGGAACCTCTACGAGCAGTACTTC.